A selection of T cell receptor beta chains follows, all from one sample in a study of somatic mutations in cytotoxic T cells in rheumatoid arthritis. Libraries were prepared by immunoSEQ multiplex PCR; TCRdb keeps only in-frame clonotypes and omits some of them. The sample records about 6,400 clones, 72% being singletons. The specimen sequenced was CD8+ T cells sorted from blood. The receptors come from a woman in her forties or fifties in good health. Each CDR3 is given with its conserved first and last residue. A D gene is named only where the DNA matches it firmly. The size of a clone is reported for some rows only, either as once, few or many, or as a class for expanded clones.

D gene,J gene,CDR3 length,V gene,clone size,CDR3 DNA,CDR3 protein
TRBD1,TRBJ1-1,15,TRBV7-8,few,TGTGCCAGCAGCATTCAGACCGGGACAGCCACTGAAGCTTTCTTT,CASSIQTGTATEAFF
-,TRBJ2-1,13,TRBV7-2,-,TGTGCCAGCAGCCTACGCCTTTACAATGAGCAGTTCTTC,CASSLRLYNEQFF
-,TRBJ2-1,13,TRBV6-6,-,TGTGCCAGCAGTTACTCGAGTGACAATGAGCAGTTCTTC,CASSYSSDNEQFF
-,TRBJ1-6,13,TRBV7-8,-,TGTGCCAGCAGCCAGACCGGAGTTTCACCCCTCCACTTT,CASSQTGVSPLHF
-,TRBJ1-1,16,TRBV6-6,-,TGTGCCAGCAGCTTCTTAGTTCAGGGCATGAACACTGAAGCTTTCTTT,CASSFLVQGMNTEAFF
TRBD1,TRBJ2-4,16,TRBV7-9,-,TGTGCCAGCAGCTTAGACGGGACAGGGAGGGAAAACATTCAGTACTTC,CASSLDGTGRENIQYF
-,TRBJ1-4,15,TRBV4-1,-,TGCGCCAGCAGCCTACTACAGGGTTCGGGTGAAAAACTGTTTTTT,CASSLLQGSGEKLFF
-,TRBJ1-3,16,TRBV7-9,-,TGTGCCAGCGTTCCAACTGGGAGAGAAGGTGGAAACACCATATATTTT,CASVPTGREGGNTIYF
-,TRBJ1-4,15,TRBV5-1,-,TGCGCCAGCAGCCACGGAGACAGAGATAATGAAAAACTGTTTTTT,CASSHGDRDNEKLFF
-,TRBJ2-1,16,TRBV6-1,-,TGTGCCAGCAGTGAACTCGGTGGGGGCCCCTACAATGAGCAGTTCTTC,CASSELGGGPYNEQFF
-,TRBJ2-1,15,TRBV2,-,TGTGCCAGCAGGCAGGGGGGCAGCTCCTACAATGAGCAGTTCTTC,CASRQGGSSYNEQFF
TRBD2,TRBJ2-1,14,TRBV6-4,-,TGTGCCAGCAGTGAGGCTGGGACTAGCCATGAGCAGTTCTTC,CASSEAGTSHEQFF
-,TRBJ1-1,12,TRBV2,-,TGTGCCAGCAGTGTTCAGGGCACTGAAGCTTTCTTT,CASSVQGTEAFF
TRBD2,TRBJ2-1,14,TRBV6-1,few,TGTGCCAGCAGTGAAGCGCGGGGGGGGAATGAGCAGTTCTTC,CASSEARGGNEQFF
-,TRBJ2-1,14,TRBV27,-,TGTGCCAGCAGTTTATTGGCGGCTTACAATGAGCAGTTCTTC,CASSLLAAYNEQFF
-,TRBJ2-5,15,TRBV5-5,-,TGTGCCAGCAGCCGCTACAACAGCAACCAAGAGACCCAGTACTTC,CASSRYNSNQETQYF
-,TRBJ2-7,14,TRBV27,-,TGTGCCAGCAGTTTAACACAGGGCTCCTACGAGCAGTACTTC,CASSLTQGSYEQYF
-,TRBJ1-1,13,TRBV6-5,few,TGTGCCAGCAGTCCCGGGAGAGACACTGAAGCTTTCTTT,CASSPGRDTEAFF
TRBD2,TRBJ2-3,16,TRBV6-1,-,TGTGCCAGCAGTGAAATTGCGGGGGGGAATTTAGATACGCAGTATTTT,CASSEIAGGNLDTQYF
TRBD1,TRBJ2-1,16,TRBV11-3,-,TGTGCCAGCAGGGAACCCGGGACAGGGGGCTTCAATGAGCAGTTCTTC,CASREPGTGGFNEQFF
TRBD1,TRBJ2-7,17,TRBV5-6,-,TGTGCCAGCAGCTCTCCGACCCACGGGACAGCAGCCTACGAGCAGTACTTC,CASSSPTHGTAAYEQYF
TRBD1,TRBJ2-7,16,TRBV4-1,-,TGCGCCAGCAGCCCATCTGGAGGGACAGGGGAAGACGAGCAGTACTTC,CASSPSGGTGEDEQYF
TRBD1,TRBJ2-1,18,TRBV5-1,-,TGCGCCAGCAGTCCGGGGACAGGGAGGGGTTACTCCTACAATGAGCAGTTCTTC,CASSPGTGRGYSYNEQFF
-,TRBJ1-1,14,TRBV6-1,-,TGTGCCAGCAGTGAAATTGGGCAGGGTTCAGAAGCTTTCTTT,CASSEIGQGSEAFF
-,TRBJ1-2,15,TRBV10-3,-,TGTGCCGCCAAGCAGGGCAGCCCCTCGGGCTATGGCTACACCTTC,CAAKQGSPSGYGYTF
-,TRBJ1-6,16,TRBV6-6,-,TGTGCCAGCAGTTACTCGTCGACAGGTTCAAATTCACCCCTCCACTTT,CASSYSSTGSNSPLHF
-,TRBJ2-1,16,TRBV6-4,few,TGTGCCAGCAGTGACTCGGACACCAGCTCCTACAATGAGCAGTTCTTC,CASSDSDTSSYNEQFF
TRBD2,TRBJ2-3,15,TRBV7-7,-,TGTGCTAGCAGCTTATCCGGGGGGGCGACAGATACGCAGTATTTT,CASSLSGGATDTQYF